The 11 T cell receptor beta chains presented below share a single source sample, sequenced in a study of beta chain features in type 1 diabetes (dated by TCRdb to the late 2010s). Libraries were made using the immunoSEQ multiplex PCR assay. The High Capacity cDNA Reverse Transcription Kit was used to reverse transcribe all of the isolated RNA, meaning that expressed TCRB transcripts were what got sequenced. The immuneACCESS repertoire file appears here via TCRdb, limited to in-frame rearrangements. These files lack a portion of the clones; in checked studies, under half of the deficit traces to unresolved V genes, and the cause of the others is not known. This sample gives some 410,000 clones in total; about an eighth of them show up just once. The ten largest account for 0.04% to 0.05% of the sample. Sequenced input: naive CD4+ T cells from blood. The sample's cell subset or site label, in plain terms: true naive CD4+ T cells. The receptors were gathered from a woman under 30 in good health.

This clone was found a few times. The rearrangement uses TRBV21-1 and TRBJ2-7; TRBD1 was called by the table and not checked on the DNA. TRBV21-1 is a pseudogene. The CDR3 covers 12 residues. CDR3 in amino acids: CASGQGDYEQYV. In nucleotides, the CDR3 is TGTGCCAGCGGACAGGGGGATTACGAGCAGTACGTC.

Written as DNA, the CDR3 is TGTGCCAGTAGTTCCCAGGGAGGGACCACAGATACGCAGTATTTT. Amino acid sequence: CASSSQGGTTDTQYF. The V gene is TRBV19, the J gene TRBJ2-3; 7 nucleotides align to TRBD2. With V trimmed by 5 bases and J by 2 bases, 7 bases remained unmatched. This CDR3 spans 15 amino acids. Germline V gene lookup returns CDR1 LNHDA and CDR2 SQIVND (reference sequence).

This clone was recorded a few times. V usage is TRBV2 and J usage is TRBJ2-5; D might be TRBD2 (5 bases). The CDR3 spans 11 residues. The germline V gene has CDR1 SNHLY and CDR2 FYNNEI. Between the trimmed V and J ends, which lost 5 bases and 5 bases, there was a span of 6 bases. CDR3 coding DNA: TGTGCCAGCAGTCCGGGGGAGACCCAGTACTTC. It codes for CASSPGETQYF.

The chain joins TRBV18 to TRBJ1-4; D not certain. The germline V gene encodes CDR1 KGHSH and CDR2 LQKENI. V lost 2 bases and J 8 bases, leaving 15 bases between the germline ends. The CDR3 runs 15 residues. The CDR3 region has the DNA TGTGCCAGCTCACCAAAACACAAGGATGTCGAAAAACTGTTTTTT. Its protein product is CASSPKHKDVEKLFF.

This clone has just a few counts. V and J are TRBV7-2 and TRBJ1-2; no clear D. Germline CDR1 is SGHTA and CDR2 is FQGNSA. CDR3 size: 15 residues. V was trimmed by 5 bases and J by 3 bases, leaving 16 bases between them. CDR3 protein: CASSPIRLEDYGYTF. The CDR3 DNA follows: TGTGCCAGCAGCCCCATCCGGTTGGAGGACTATGGCTACACCTTC.

The sample holds a few counts of this clone. V and J are TRBV7-2 and TRBJ1-1; D is uncertain. CDR3 length equals 14 residues. Germline CDR1 reads SGHTA; CDR2 reads FQGNSA. V was shortened by 1 base and J by 1 base, with 7 bases between the two germline ends. The CDR3 region has the DNA TGTGCCAGCAGCTTAGTAAGCGGGAACACTGAAGCTTTCTTT. Its translation: CASSLVSGNTEAFF.

V usage is TRBV28 and J usage is TRBJ1-1; D perhaps matches TRBD1 (5 bases). The CDR3 extends over 16 amino acids. The V and J ends lost 3 bases and 0 bases respectively, with 14 bases between them. The germline V gene encodes CDR1 MDHEN and CDR2 SYDVKM. The chain's CDR3 is CASSLPVGTMNTEAFF. The DNA of the CDR3 is TGTGCCAGCAGTTTGCCGGTGGGGACCATGAACACTGAAGCTTTCTTT.

V and J are TRBV7-8 and TRBJ1-5; perhaps TRBD1 as D (6 bases). Germline V gene data show CDR1 as SGHVS and CDR2 as FQNEAQ. This CDR3 spans 16 amino acids. V was pared by 4 bases and J by 3 bases, with 16 bases between. The CDR3 here is CASSSKRDRFNQPQHF. The DNA for the CDR3 is TGTGCCAGCAGCTCAAAGAGAGACAGGTTCAATCAGCCCCAGCATTTT.

The V call is TRBV7-2, the J call TRBJ1-4; 8 bases match TRBD1. The V and J ends lost 6 bases and 7 bases, in that order; junction bases with no gene match: 7. The CDR3 is 14 amino acids. Per germline, CDR1 SGHTA and CDR2 FQGNSA. CDR3 protein: CASSRQGQGEKLFF. CDR3 coding DNA: TGTGCCAGCAGTAGACAGGGGCAAGGTGAAAAACTGTTTTTT.

The chain employs TRBV4-1 and TRBJ2-1; D not resolved. The CDR3 has 16 amino acids. Trimming pared 0 bases from V and 3 bases from J, leaving 12 bases between. Germline-derived CDR1 and CDR2 are MGHRA and YSYEKL. The CDR3 is CASSQDRTNLYNEQFF. The CDR3, as DNA: TGCGCCAGCAGCCAAGATCGGACCAATCTCTACAATGAGCAGTTCTTC.

This clone showed up just a few times. The chain employs TRBV7-9 and TRBJ1-6, with a possible D match to TRBD1 (5 bases). The CDR3 extends over 13 amino acids. With 7 bases removed from V and 5 bases from J, the gap between germline ends came to 9 bases. Germline V CDR1 and CDR2: SEHNR, FQNEAQ (reference sequence). CDR3 in DNA: TGTGCCAGCACCAGGGAGCATAATTCACCCCTCCACTTT. This translates into CASTREHNSPLHF.